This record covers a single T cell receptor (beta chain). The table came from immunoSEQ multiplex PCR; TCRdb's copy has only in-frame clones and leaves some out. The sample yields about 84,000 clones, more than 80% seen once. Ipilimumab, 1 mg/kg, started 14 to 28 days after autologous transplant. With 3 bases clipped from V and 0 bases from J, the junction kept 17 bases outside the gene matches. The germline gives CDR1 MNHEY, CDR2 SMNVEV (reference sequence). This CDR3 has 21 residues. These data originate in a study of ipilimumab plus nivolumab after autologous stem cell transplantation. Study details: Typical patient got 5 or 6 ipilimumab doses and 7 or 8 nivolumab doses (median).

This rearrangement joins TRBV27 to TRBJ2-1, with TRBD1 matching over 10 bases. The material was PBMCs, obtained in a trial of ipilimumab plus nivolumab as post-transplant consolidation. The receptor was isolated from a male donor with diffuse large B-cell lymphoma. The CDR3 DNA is TGTGCCAGCAGTTTCCCCACCCCGGGACAGGGGAAGACGATCTCCTACAATGAGCAGTTCTTC. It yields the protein CASSFPTPGQGKTISYNEQFF.